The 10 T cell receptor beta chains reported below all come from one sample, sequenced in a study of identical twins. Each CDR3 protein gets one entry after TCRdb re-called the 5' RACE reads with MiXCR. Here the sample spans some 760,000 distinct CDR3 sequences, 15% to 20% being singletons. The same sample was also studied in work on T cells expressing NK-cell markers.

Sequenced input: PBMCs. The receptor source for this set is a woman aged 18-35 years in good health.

CDR3 bases: TGTGCCAGCAGCTTTAGGTCTAGCGGAGACCAAGAGACCCAGTACTTC. Its protein product is CASSFRSSGDQETQYF. This chain links TRBV13 with TRBJ2-5; 7 bases are shared with TRBD2. The CDR3 runs to 16 residues. Trimming took 3 bases from V and 0 from J; bases not matched to a gene: 7. Germline values: CDR1 PRHDT, CDR2 FYEKMQ (reference sequence). Combining the CDR3 with reference TRBV13 and TRBJ2-5 gives the whole variable domain AAGVIQSPRHLIKEKRETATLKCYPIPRHDTVYWYQQGPGQDPQFLISFYEKMQSDKGSIPDRFSAQQFSDYHSELNMSSLELGDSALYFCASSFRSSGDQETQYFGPGTRLLVL.

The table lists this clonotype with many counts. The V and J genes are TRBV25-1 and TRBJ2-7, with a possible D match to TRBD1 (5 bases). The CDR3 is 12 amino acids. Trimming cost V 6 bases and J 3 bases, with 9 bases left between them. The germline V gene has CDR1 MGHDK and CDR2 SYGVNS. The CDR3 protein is CASSYTGYEQYF. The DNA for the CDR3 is TGTGCCAGCAGCTATACAGGCTACGAGCAGTACTTC.

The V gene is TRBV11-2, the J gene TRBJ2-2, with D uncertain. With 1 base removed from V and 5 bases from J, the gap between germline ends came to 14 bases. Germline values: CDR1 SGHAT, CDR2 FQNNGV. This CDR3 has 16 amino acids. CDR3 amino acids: CASSLGFVSATGELFF. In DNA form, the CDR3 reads TGTGCCAGCAGCTTAGGATTCGTTTCGGCTACCGGGGAGCTGTTTTTT.

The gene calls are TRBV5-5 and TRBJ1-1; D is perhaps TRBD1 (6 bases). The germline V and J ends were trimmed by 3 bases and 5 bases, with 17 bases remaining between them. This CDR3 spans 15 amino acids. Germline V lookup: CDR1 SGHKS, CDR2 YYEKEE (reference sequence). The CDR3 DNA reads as TGTGCCAGCAGCTCCCAAGGACAACAGGGTACTGAAGCTTTCTTT. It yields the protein CASSSQGQQGTEAFF.

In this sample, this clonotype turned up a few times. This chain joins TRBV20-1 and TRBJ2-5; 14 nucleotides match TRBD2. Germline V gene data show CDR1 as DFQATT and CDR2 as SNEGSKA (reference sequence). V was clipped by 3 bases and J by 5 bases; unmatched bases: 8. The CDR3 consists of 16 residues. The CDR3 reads CSASRTSGRKGETQYF. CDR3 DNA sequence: TGCAGTGCTAGCCGGACTAGCGGGAGGAAGGGCGAGACCCAGTACTTC.

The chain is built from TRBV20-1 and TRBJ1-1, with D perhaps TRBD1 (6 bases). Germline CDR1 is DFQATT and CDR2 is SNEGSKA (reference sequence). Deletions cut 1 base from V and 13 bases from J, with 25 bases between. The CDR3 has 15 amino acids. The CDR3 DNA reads TGCAGTGCTAGAGTACGCCGGGGGCGCGACACTGAATTTTTCTTT. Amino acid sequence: CSARVRRGRDTEFFF.

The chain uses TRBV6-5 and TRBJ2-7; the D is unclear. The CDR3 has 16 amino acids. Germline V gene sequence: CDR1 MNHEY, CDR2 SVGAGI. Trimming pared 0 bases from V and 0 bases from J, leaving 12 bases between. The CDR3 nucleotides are TGTGCCAGCAGTTACTCACCAACTACGGCCTCCTACGAGCAGTACTTC. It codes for CASSYSPTTASYEQYF.

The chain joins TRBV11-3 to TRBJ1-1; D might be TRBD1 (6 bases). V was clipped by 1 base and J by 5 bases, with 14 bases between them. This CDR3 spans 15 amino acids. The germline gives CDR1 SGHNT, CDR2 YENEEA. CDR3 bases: TGTGCCAGCAGCTTAGGTCCCGGGGGGCGGACTGAAGCTTTCTTT. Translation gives CASSLGPGGRTEAFF.

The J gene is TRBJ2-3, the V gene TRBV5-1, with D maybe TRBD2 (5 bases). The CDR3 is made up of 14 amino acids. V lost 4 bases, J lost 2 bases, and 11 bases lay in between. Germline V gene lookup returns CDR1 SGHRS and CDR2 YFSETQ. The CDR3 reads CASSPLVNTDTQYF. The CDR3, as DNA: TGCGCCAGCAGCCCACTAGTCAACACAGATACGCAGTATTTT.

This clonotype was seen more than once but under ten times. CDR3 amino acids: CASRRAVIQETQYF. CDR3 DNA: TGTGCCAGCAGGCGGGCCGTGATACAAGAGACCCAGTACTTC. V is TRBV6-2 or TRBV6-3 and J is TRBJ2-5; tentatively, D is TRBD2 (5 bases). The CDR3 has 14 amino acids. The germline CDR1 and CDR2 sequences are MNHEY and SVGEGT. V lost 6 bases and J 2 bases, leaving 13 bases between the germline ends.